This T cell receptor beta chain was captured by sequencing in a study of control samples from healthy donors and cancer patients. Profiling relied on immunoSEQ multiplex PCR, and the TCRdb table lists in-frame clones only, not all of them. The sample holds about 120,000 clones, over 85% seen once. The length of the CDR3 is 19 residues. Germline V gene lookup returns CDR1 SGHVS and CDR2 FNYEAQ. Trimming left V 1 base short and J 0 bases short, with 20 bases between. The chain joins TRBV7-6 to TRBJ2-3; D could derive from TRBD1 or TRBD2 (5 bases each). Specimen: blood. The sequence derives from a man between 18 and 29 years old in good health. The CDR3 DNA is TGTGCCAGCAGCTTAGATGTCCTAACCGGGACGGACAGCACAGATACGCAGTATTTT. It codes for CASSLDVLTGTDSTDTQYF.